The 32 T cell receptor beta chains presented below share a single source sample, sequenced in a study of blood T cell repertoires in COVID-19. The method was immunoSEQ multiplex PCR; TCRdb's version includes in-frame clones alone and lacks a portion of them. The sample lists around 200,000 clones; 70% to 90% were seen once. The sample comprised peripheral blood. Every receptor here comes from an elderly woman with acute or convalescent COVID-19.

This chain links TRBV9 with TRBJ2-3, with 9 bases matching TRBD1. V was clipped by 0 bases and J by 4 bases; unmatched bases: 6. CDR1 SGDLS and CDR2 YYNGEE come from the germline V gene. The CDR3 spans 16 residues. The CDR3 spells CASSVEGTGMADTQYF. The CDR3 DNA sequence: TGTGCCAGCAGCGTAGAGGGGACAGGGATGGCAGATACGCAGTATTTT.

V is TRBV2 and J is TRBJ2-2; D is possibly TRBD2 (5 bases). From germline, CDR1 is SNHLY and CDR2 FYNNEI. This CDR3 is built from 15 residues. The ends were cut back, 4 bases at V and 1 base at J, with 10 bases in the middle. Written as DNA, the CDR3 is TGTGCCAGCAGTGTAGGACTGGGGAACACCGGGGAGCTGTTTTTT. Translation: CASSVGLGNTGELFF. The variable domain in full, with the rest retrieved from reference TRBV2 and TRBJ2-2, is EPEVTQTPSHQVTQMGQEVILRCVPISNHLYFYWYRQILGQKVEFLVSFYNNEISEKSEIFDDQFSVERPDGSNFTLKIRSTKLEDSAMYFCASSVGLGNTGELFFGEGSRLTVL.

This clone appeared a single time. CDR3 residues: CASSPAGGPNSPLHF. In DNA, the CDR3 is TGTGCCAGCAGCCCCGCCGGAGGTCCAAATTCACCCCTCCACTTT. The chain employs TRBV3-1 (or the pseudogene TRBV3-2) and TRBJ1-6; D gene uncertain. CDR1 and CDR2 (germline): LGHDT, YNNKEL (reference sequence). V was cut by 4 bases and J by 7 bases, with 14 bases left in between. The CDR3 runs to 15 residues.

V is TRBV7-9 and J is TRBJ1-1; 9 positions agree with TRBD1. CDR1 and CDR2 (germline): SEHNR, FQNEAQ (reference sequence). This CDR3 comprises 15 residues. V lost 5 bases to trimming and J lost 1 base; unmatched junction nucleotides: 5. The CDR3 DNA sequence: TGTGCCAGCAGCCCCGGGACAGGGAGGAACACTGAAGCTTTCTTT. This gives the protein CASSPGTGRNTEAFF.

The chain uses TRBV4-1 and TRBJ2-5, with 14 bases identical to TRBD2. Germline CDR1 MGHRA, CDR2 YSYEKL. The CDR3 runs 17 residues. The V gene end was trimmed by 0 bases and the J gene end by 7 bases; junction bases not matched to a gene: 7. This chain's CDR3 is CASSQEGTSGSLVTQYF. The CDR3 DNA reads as TGCGCCAGCAGCCAAGAAGGGACTAGCGGGAGTTTGGTGACCCAGTACTTC.

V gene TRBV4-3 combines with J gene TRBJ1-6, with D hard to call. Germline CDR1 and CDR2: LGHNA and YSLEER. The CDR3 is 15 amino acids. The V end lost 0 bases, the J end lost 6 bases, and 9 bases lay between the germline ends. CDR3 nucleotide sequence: TGCGCCAGCAGCCAAGATTACACAGCTAATTCACCCCTCCACTTT. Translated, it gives CASSQDYTANSPLHF.

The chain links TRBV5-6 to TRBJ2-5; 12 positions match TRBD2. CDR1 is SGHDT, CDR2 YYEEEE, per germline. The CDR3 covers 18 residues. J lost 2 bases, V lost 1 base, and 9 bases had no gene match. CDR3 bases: TGTGCCAGCAGCTTGAGGGTAGGACTAGCGGGGTTACAAGAGACCCAGTACTTC. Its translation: CASSLRVGLAGLQETQYF.

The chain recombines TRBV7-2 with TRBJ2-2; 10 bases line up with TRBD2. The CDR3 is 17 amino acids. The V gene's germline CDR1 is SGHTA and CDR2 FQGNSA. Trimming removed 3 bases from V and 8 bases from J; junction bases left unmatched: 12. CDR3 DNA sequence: TGTGCCAGCAGCTTCCACAGCGGGGGGGCCTTTAGAGGGGAGCTGTTTTTT. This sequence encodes CASSFHSGGAFRGELFF.

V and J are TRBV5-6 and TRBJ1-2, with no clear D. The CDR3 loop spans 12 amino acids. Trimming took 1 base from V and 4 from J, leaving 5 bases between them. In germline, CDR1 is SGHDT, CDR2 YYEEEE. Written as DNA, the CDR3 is TGTGCCAGCAGCTTGACAGTCTATGGCTACACCTTC. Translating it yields CASSLTVYGYTF. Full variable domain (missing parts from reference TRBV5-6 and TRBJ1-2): DAGVTQSPTHLIKTRGQQVTLRCSPKSGHDTVSWYQQALGQGPQFIFQYYEEEERQRGNFPDRFSGHQFPNYSSELNVNALLLGDSALYLCASSLTVYGYTFGSGTRLTVV.

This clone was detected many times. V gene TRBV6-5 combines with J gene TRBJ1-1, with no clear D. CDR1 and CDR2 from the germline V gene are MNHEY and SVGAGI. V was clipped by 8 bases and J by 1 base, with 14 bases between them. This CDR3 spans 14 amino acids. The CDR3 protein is CASSGRAGNTEAFF. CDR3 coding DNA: TGTGCCAGCTCCGGGAGGGCAGGGAACACTGAAGCTTTCTTT.

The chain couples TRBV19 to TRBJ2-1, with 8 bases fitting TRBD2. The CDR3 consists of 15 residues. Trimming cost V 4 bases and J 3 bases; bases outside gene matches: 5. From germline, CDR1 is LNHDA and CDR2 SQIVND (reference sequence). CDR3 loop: CASSTLAGIYNEQFF. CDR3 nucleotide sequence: TGTGCCAGTAGTACCCTAGCGGGTATCTACAATGAGCAGTTCTTC.

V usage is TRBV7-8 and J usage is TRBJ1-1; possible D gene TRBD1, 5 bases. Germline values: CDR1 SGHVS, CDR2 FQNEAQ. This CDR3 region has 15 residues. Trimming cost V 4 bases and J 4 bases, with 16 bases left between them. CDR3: CASSSLGGESTEAFF. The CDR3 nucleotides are TGTGCCAGCAGCTCTCTTGGAGGGGAGAGCACTGAAGCTTTCTTT.

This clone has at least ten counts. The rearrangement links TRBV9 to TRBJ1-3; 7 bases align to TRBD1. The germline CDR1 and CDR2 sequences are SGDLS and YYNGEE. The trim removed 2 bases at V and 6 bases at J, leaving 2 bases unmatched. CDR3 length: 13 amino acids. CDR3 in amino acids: CASSVGTENTIYF. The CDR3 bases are TGTGCCAGCAGCGTCGGGACAGAAAACACCATATATTTT.

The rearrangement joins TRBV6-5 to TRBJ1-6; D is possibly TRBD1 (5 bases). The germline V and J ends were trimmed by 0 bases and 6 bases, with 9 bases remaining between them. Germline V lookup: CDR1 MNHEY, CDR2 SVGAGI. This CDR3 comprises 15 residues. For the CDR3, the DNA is TGTGCCAGCAGTTACTCCCACAGGAGTAATTCACCCCTCCACTTT. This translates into CASSYSHRSNSPLHF.

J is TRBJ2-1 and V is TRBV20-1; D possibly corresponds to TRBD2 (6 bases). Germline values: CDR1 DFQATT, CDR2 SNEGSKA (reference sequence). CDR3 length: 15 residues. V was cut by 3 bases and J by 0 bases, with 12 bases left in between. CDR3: CSASDSGSSYNEQFF. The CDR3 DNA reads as TGCAGTGCTAGTGATAGCGGTAGCTCCTACAATGAGCAGTTCTTC.

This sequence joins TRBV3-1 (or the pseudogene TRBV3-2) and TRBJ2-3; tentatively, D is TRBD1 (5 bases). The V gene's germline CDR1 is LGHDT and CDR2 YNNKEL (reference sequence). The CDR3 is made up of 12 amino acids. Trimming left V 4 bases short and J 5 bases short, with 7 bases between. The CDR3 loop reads CASSRQGDTQYF. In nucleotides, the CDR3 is TGTGCCAGCAGCCGTCAGGGAGATACGCAGTATTTT.

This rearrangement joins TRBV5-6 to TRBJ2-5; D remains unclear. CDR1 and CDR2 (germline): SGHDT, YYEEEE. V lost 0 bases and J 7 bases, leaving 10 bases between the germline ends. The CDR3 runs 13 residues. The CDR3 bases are TGTGCCAGCAGCTTGGTCGGAGAGTGGACCCAGTACTTC. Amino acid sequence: CASSLVGEWTQYF. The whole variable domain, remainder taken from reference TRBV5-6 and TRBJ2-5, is DAGVTQSPTHLIKTRGQQVTLRCSPKSGHDTVSWYQQALGQGPQFIFQYYEEEERQRGNFPDRFSGHQFPNYSSELNVNALLLGDSALYLCASSLVGEWTQYFGPGTRLLVL.

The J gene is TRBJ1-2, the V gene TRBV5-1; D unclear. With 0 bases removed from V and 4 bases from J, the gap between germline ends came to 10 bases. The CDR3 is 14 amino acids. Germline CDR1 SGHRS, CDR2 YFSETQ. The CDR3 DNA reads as TGCGCCAGCAGCTTGGGGCGACAATCCTATGGCTACACCTTC. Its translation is CASSLGRQSYGYTF.

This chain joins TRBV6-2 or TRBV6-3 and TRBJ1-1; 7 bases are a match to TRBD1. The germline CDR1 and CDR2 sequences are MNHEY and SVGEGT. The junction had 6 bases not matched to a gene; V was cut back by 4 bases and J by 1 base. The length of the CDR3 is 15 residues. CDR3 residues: CASSSHGTANTEAFF. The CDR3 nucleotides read TGTGCCAGCAGTTCCCATGGGACAGCGAACACTGAAGCTTTCTTT.

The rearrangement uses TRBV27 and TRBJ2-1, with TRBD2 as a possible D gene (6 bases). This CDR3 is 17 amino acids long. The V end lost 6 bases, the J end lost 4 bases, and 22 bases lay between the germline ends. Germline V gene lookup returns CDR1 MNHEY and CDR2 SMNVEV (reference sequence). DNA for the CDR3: TGTGCCAGCAGCGGAGGGCTGACACTCCTCCTTTACAATGAGCAGTTCTTC. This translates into CASSGGLTLLLYNEQFF.

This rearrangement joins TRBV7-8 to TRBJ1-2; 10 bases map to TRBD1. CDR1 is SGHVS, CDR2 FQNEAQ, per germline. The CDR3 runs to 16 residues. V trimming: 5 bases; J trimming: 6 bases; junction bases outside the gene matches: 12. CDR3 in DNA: TGTGCCAGCAGCAGGAGACAGGGGGCGAAATCAAATGGCTACACCTTC. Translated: CASSRRQGAKSNGYTF.

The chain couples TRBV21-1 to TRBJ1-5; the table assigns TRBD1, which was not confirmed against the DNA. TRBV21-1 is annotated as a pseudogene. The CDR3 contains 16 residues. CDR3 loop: CASSKAGHYSNQPQHF. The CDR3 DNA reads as TGTGCCAGCAGCAAAGCGGGCCATTATAGCAATCAGCCCCAGCATTTT.

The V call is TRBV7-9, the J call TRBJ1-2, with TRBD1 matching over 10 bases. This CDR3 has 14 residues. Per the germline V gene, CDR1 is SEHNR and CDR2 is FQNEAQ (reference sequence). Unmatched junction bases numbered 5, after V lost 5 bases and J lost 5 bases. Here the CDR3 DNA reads TGTGCCAGCAGCCTAGGGGGACAGGGGTATGGCTACACCTTC. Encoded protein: CASSLGGQGYGYTF.

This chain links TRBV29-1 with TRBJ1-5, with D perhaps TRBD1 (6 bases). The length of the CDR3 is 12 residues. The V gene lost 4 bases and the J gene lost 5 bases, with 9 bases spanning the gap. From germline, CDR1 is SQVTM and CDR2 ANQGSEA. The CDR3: CSVGTGYQPQHF. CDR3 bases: TGCAGCGTTGGAACAGGGTATCAGCCCCAGCATTTT. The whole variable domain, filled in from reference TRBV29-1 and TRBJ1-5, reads SAVISQKPSRDICQRGTSLTIQCQVDSQVTMMFWYRQQPGQSLTLIATANQGSEATYESGFVIDKFPISRPNLTFSTLTVSNMSPEDSSIYLCSVGTGYQPQHFGDGTRLSIL.

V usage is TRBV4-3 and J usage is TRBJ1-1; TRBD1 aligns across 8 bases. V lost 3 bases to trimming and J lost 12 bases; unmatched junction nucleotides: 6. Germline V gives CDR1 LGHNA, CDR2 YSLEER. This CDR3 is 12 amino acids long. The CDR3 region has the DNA TGCGCCAGCAGCCACCCAGGGGGCGCAACTTTCTTT. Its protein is CASSHPGGATFF.

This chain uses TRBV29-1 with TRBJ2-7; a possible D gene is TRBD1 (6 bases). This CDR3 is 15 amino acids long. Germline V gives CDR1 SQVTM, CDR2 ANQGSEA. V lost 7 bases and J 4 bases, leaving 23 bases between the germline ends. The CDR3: CSAWGRPGGLYEQYF. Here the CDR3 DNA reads TGCAGCGCCTGGGGCCGACCTGGGGGCTTGTACGAGCAGTACTTC.

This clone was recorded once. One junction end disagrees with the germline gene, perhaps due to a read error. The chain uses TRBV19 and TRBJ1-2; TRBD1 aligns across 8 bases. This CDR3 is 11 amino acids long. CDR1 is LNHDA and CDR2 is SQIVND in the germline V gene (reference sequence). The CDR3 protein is CASSMGGQEAF. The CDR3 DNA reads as TGTGCCAGTAGTATGGGGGGACAGGAGGCCTTC.

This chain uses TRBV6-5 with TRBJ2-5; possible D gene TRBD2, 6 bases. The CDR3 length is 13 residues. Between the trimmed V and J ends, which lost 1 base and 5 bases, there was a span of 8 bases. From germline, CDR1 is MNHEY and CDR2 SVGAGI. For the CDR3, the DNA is TGTGCCAGCAGTTACTTGGGGAGGGAGACCCAGTACTTC. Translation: CASSYLGRETQYF.

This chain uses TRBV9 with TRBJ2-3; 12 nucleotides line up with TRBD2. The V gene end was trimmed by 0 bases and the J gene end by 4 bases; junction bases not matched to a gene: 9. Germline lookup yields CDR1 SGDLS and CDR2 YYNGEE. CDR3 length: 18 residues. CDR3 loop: CASSVATVASGGADTQYF. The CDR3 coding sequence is TGTGCCAGCAGCGTAGCTACCGTGGCTAGCGGGGGGGCAGATACGCAGTATTTT.

The chain's CDR3 is CASSLLAGGETQYF. CDR3 DNA: TGTGCCAGCAGCTTATTAGCGGGAGGGGAGACCCAGTACTTC. The chain has TRBV11-2 and TRBJ2-5; 11 bases fit TRBD2. The CDR3 runs 14 residues. With 2 bases clipped from V and 5 bases from J, the junction kept 1 base outside the gene matches. The germline V gene encodes CDR1 SGHAT and CDR2 FQNNGV.

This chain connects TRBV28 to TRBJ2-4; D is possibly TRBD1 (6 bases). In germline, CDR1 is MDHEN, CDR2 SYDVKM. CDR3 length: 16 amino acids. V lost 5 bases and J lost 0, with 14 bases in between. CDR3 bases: TGTGCCAGCAGTACACAGGGAGCCCTAGCCAAAAACATTCAGTACTTC. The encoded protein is CASSTQGALAKNIQYF.

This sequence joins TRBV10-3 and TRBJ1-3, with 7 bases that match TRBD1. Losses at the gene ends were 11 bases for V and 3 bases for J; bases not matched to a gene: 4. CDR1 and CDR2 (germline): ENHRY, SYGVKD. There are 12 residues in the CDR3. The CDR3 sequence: CAAQGDGNTIYF. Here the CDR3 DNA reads TGTGCCGCCCAGGGGGATGGAAACACCATATATTTT.